Presented here are 7 T cell receptor beta chains from one specimen sequenced in a study of cytomegalovirus exposure and HLA in healthy donors. PCR primers comprised 60 Vbeta and 13 Jbeta primers. The repertoire was sequenced with immunoSEQ multiplex PCR; TCRdb's copy has only in-frame clones and lacks some. The sample consists of about 150,000 clones, 55% to 70% of them appearing once. The specimen was PBMCs. These TCRs come from a woman aged 55-75 years in good health and CMV-seropositive.

The J gene is TRBJ1-4, the V gene TRBV5-1, with D possibly being TRBD1 (5 bases). From germline, CDR1 is SGHRS and CDR2 YFSETQ. The CDR3 has 16 amino acids. Trimming removed 1 base at V and 3 bases at J, with 13 bases between. The CDR3: CASSLSGGRSNEKLFF. The CDR3 nucleotides read TGCGCCAGCAGCTTGTCGGGGGGTCGGTCTAATGAAAAACTGTTTTTT.

A few counts support this clone. The chain is built from TRBV7-8 and TRBJ1-1; D ambiguous. Germline lookup yields CDR1 SGHVS and CDR2 FQNEAQ. This CDR3 has 12 amino acids. Between the trimmed V and J ends, which lost 0 bases and 6 bases, there was a span of 5 bases. CDR3 in amino acids: CASSLAEAEAFF. In DNA, the CDR3 is TGTGCCAGCAGCTTAGCGGAGGCTGAAGCTTTCTTT. Combining the CDR3 with reference TRBV7-8 and TRBJ1-1 gives the whole variable domain GAGVSQSPRYKVAKRGQDVALRCDPISGHVSLFWYQQALGQGPEFLTYFQNEAQLDKSGLPSDRFFAERPEGSVSTLKIQRTQQEDSAVYLCASSLAEAEAFFGQGTRLTVV.

This clone appeared once. The chain carries TRBV5-1 and TRBJ2-1; TRBD1 aligns across 9 bases. This CDR3 is built from 14 residues. The germline V gene has CDR1 SGHRS and CDR2 YFSETQ. After removal of 4 bases from V and 6 bases from J, the junction contained 5 bases not matched to a gene. The CDR3 protein is CASSQGQGINEQFF. The CDR3 DNA follows: TGCGCCAGCAGCCAGGGACAGGGTATCAATGAGCAGTTCTTC.

Many counts were recorded for this clone. The genes are TRBV6-1 and TRBJ1-1; TRBD1 aligns across 7 bases. V was pared by 5 bases and J by 4 bases, with 4 bases of the junction left unmatched. In germline, CDR1 is MNHNS, CDR2 SASEGT. CDR3 length: 13 residues. As DNA, the CDR3 is TGTGCCAGCAGTCGGGACAGCGGCACTGAAGCTTTCTTT. It is translated as CASSRDSGTEAFF.

The chain combines TRBV6-5 with TRBJ2-2, with TRBD1 matching 7 bases. The CDR3 extends over 14 amino acids. CDR1 and CDR2 from the germline V gene are MNHEY and SVGAGI. Germline trimming cut 7 bases from V and 1 base from J; bases unmatched to any gene: 3. As DNA, the CDR3 is TGTGCCAGCAAGTACAGGGGGAACACCGGGGAGCTGTTTTTT. Protein sequence: CASKYRGNTGELFF.

This clone has just a few counts. The J gene is TRBJ2-5, the V gene TRBV15, with a possible D match to TRBD1 (5 bases). Deletions cut 0 bases from V and 4 bases from J, with 12 bases between. This CDR3 is 15 amino acids long. Germline CDR1 is LNHNV and CDR2 is YYDKDF (reference sequence). CDR3 in amino acids: CATSREQVQGETQYF. The CDR3 region has the DNA TGTGCCACCAGCAGAGAACAGGTCCAGGGAGAGACCCAGTACTTC. The full variable domain, in which reference TRBV15 and TRBJ2-5 provide the parts outside the CDR3, is DAMVIQNPRYQVTQFGKPVTLSCSQTLNHNVMYWYQQKSSQAPKLLFHYYDKDFNNEADTPDNFQSRRPNTSFCFLDIRSPGLGDTAMYLCATSREQVQGETQYFGPGTRLLVL.

This clone has only a few counts. This rearrangement joins TRBV6-6 to TRBJ1-6; TRBD1 aligns across 8 bases. V was clipped by 6 bases and J by 7 bases; unmatched bases: 2. CDR3 length: 13 residues. Germline V gene data show CDR1 as MNHNY and CDR2 as SVGAGI (reference sequence). The CDR3 region has the DNA TGTGCCAGCAGGAGACAGGGGAATTCACCCCTCCACTTT. Residues: CASRRQGNSPLHF.